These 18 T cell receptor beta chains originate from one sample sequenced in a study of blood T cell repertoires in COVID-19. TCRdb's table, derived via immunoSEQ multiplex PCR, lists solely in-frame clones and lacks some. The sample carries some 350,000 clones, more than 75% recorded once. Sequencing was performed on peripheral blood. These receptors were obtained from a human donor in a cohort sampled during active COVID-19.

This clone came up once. The CDR3 DNA reads as TGTGCCAGCAGTGAGCAGCGGGGACGAAGTTCCTACGAGCAGTACTTC. Protein product: CASSEQRGRSSYEQYF. This chain connects TRBV6-1 to TRBJ2-7; TRBD2 matches 7 bases. The CDR3 runs 16 residues. The germline V gene has CDR1 MNHNS and CDR2 SASEGT. The J segment lost 1 base and the V segment lost 3 bases, leaving 9 bases of the junction unmatched.

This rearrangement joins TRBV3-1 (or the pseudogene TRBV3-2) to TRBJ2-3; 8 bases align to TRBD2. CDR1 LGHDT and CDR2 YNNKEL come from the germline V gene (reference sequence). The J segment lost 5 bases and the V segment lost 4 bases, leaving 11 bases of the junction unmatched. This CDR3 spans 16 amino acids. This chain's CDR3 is CASSPGVTGGQDTQYF. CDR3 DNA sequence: TGTGCCAGCAGCCCGGGCGTGACGGGGGGGCAAGATACGCAGTATTTT.

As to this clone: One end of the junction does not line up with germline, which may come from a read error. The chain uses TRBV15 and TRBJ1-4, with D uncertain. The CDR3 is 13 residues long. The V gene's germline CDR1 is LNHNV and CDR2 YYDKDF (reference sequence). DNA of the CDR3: TGTGCCACCAGCAGAGATGTTGGGTTGGGAGGATTTTGG. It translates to CATSRDVGLGGFW.

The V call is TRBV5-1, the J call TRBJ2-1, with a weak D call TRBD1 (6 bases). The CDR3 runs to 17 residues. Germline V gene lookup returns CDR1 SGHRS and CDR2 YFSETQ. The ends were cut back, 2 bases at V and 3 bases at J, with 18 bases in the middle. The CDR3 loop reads CASSFPGQRAIYNEQFF. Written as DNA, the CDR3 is TGCGCCAGCAGCTTTCCCGGACAGCGAGCCATCTACAATGAGCAGTTCTTC.

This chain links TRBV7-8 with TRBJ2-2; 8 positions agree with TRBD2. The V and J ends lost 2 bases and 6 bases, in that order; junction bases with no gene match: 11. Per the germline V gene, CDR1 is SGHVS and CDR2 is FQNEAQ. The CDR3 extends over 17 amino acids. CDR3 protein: CASSLRGGLGRAGELFF. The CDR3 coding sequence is TGTGCCAGCAGCTTACGCGGGGGGTTGGGCCGGGCCGGGGAGCTGTTTTTT.

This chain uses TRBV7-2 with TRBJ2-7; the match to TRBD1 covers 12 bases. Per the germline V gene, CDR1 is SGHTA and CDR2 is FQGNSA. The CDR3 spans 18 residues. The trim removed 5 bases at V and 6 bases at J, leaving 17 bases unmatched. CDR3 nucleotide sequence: TGTGCCAGCAGCCCACACCCCACCGGGACAGGGGGCCCTGGCGAGCAGTACTTC. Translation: CASSPHPTGTGGPGEQYF.

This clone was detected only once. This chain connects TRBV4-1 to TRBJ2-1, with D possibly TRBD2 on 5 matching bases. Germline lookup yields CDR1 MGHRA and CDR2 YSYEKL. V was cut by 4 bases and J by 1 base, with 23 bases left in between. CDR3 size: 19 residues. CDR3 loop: CASSRVFGLQNPSYNEQFF. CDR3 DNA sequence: TGCGCCAGCAGCCGGGTTTTCGGACTCCAAAACCCTTCCTACAATGAGCAGTTCTTC.

DNA for the CDR3: TGCGCCAGCAGCCAAGAAAATAGGCGGACTGAAGCTTTCTTT. It specifies CASSQENRRTEAFF. V and J are TRBV4-1 and TRBJ1-1; D is unresolved. Trimming removed 0 bases at V and 5 bases at J, with 10 bases between. The CDR3 contains 14 residues. Per germline, CDR1 MGHRA and CDR2 YSYEKL.

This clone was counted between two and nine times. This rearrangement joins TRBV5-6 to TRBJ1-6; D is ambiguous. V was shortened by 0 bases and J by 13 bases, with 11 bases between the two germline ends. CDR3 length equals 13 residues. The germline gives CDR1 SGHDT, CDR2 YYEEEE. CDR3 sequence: CASSLEARGPLHF. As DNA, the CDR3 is TGTGCCAGCAGCTTGGAAGCTCGAGGGCCCCTCCACTTT.

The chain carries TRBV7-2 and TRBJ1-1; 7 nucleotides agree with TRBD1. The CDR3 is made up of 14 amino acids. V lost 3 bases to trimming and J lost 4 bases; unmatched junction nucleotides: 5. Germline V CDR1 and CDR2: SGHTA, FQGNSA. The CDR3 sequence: CASSLTGSFTEAFF. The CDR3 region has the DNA TGTGCCAGCAGCTTGACAGGGTCGTTCACTGAAGCTTTCTTT.

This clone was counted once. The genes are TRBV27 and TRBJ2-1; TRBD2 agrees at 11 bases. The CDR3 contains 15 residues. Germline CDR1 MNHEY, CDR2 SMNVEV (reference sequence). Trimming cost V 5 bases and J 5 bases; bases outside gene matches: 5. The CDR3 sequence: CASSPGTSGNNEQFF. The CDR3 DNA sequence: TGTGCCAGCAGTCCCGGGACTAGCGGAAACAATGAGCAGTTCTTC.

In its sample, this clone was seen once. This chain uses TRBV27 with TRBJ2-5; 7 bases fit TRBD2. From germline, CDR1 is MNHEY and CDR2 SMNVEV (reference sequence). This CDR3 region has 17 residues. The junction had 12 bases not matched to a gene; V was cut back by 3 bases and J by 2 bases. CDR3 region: CASSFRLALAAQETQYF. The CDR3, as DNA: TGTGCCAGCAGTTTCCGGTTGGCCCTAGCGGCTCAAGAGACCCAGTACTTC.

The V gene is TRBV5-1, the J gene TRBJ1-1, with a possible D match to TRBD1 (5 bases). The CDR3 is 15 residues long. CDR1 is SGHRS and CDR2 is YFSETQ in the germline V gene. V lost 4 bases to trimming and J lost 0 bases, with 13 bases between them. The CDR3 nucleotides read TGCGCCAGCAGCCGGGGGAACCTCATGAACACTGAAGCTTTCTTT. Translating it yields CASSRGNLMNTEAFF.

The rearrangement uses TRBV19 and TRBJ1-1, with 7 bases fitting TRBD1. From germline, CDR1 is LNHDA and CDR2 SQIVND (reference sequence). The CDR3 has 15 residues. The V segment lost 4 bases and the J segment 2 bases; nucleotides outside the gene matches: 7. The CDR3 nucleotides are TGTGCCAGTAGTACCCGAGGACAGGTAAACACTGAAGCTTTCTTT. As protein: CASSTRGQVNTEAFF. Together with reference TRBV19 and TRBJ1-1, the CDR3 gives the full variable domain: DGGITQSPKYLFRKEGQNVTLSCEQNLNHDAMYWYRQDPGQGLRLIYYSQIVNDFQKGDIAEGYSVSREKKESFPLTVTSAQKNPTAFYLCASSTRGQVNTEAFFGQGTRLTVV.

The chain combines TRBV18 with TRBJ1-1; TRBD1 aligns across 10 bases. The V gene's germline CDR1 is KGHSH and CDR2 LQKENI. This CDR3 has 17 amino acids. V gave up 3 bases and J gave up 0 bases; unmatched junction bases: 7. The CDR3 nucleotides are TGTGCCAGCTCACCGACGACAGGGGGCGCCTTGAACACTGAAGCTTTCTTT. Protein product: CASSPTTGGALNTEAFF.

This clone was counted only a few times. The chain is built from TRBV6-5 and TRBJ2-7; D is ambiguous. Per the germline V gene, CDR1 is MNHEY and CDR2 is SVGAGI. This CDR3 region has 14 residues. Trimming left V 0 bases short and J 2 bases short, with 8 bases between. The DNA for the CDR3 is TGTGCCAGCAGTTACTCCAAACAGACCTACGAGCAGTACTTC. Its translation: CASSYSKQTYEQYF.

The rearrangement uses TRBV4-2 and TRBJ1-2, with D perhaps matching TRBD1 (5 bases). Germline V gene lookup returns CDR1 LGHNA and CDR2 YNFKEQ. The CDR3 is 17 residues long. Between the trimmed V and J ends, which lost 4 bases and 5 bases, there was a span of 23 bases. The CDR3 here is CASSRFLVRGGIYGYTF. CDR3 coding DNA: TGTGCCAGCAGCCGATTTCTGGTACGCGGGGGGATTTATGGCTACACCTTC.

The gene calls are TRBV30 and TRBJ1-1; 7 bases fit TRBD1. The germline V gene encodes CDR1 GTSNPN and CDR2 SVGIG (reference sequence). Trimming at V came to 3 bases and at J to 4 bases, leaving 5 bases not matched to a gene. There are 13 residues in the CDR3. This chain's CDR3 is CAWRRGLGTEAFF. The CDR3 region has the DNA TGTGCCTGGAGGAGGGGGCTGGGCACTGAAGCTTTCTTT. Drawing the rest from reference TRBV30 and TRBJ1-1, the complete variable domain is SQTIHQWPATLVQPVGSPLSLECTVEGTSNPNLYWYRQAAGRGLQLLFYSVGIGQISSEVPQNLSASRPQDRQFILSSKKLLLSDSGFYLCAWRRGLGTEAFFGQGTRLTVV.